This TCR beta chain was recorded in a study of Graves' ophthalmopathy and Graves' hyperthyroidism. Overall study context: Peripheral blood collection took place at initial diagnosis, before any treatment.

A volume of 9.5 to 10 ml of fresh peripheral blood supplied the PBMCs. Whole-study findings and limits: Among thyroid clonotypes expanded above 0.001 frequency, most also appeared in blood.

The sequenced template was RNA, covering the TCR beta CDR3 region. The first round was an RT-PCR with HTBI primers, and the second round was a multiplex PCR. MiXCR, run by TCRdb on the multiplex PCR reads, gives a single entry per CDR3 protein. There are about 220,000 distinct CDR3 sequences in the sample; roughly a fifth occur only once, and about 46% lies in the top ten. V was pared by 4 bases and J by 5 bases, with 5 bases of the junction left unmatched. The CDR3 sequence is 16 residues long. CDR1 and CDR2 (germline): SGHAT, FQNNGV. This clonotype was found many times. Antigen: not known. This clonotype originated in a woman aged 45-59 years with Graves' ophthalmopathy. V gene TRBV11-2 combines with J gene TRBJ2-3, with 14 bases aligning to TRBD2. Sequencing was performed on peripheral blood. The CDR3 loop reads CASSYGTSGSVDTQYF. The DNA of the CDR3 is TGTGCCAGCAGCTATGGGACTAGCGGGAGCGTAGATACGCAGTATTTT.